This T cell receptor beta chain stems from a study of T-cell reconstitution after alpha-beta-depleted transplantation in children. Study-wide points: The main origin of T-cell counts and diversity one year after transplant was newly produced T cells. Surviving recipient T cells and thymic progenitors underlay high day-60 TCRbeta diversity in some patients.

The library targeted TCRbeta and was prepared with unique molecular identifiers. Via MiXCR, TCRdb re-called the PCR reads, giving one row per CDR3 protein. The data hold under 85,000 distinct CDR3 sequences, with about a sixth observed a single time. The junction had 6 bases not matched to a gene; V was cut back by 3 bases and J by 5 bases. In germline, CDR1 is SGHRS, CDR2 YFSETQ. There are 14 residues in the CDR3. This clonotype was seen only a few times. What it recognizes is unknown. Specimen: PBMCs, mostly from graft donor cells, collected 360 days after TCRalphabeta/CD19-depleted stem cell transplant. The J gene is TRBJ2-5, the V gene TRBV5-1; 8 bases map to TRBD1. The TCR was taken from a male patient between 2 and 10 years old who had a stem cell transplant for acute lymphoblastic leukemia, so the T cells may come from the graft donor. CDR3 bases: TGCGCCAGCAGCTCAGGGACAGGCGCGGAGACCCAGTACTTC. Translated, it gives CASSSGTGAETQYF.